Below, one TCR beta chain is given with its context. The record originates from a study of PD-1 blockade in classical Hodgkin lymphoma. As to time point: newly diagnosed, previously untreated cHL patient sample. Germline lookup yields CDR1 LNHNV and CDR2 YYDKDF (reference sequence). V shed 5 bases, J shed 7 bases, and the junction held 7 bases outside the gene matches. The CDR3 is 14 amino acids. Clones were sequenced by immunoSEQ multiplex PCR, and TCRdb holds only the in-frame ones, with some missing. The table records roughly 32,000 clones, 90% to 95% of them present only once. The J gene is TRBJ1-4, the V gene TRBV15; TRBD1 matches 7 bases. This clonotype was sampled from a human donor with classical Hodgkin lymphoma. The sample comprised peripheral blood mononuclear cells (PBMCs). CDR3: CATSDGTAGEKLFF. The CDR3 DNA sequence: TGTGCCACCAGCGACGGGACAGCCGGTGAAAAACTGTTTTTT.